The count of the clone carrying this T cell receptor beta chain is one. Its cognate antigen is unknown. This sample stems from a study of OX40 agonist ivuxolimab in advanced cancers. Whole-study results and caveats: CD4+ and CD8+ blood T cells expanded clonally by week 6 at 0.1 to 3.0 mg/kg. Averaged across samples, CD8+ T cells carried more expanded clones than CD4+ did.

Clones were sequenced by immunoSEQ multiplex PCR, and TCRdb holds only the in-frame ones, with some missing. Of about 83,000 clones in the sample, about 89% are singletons; the top ten hold about 7.6%. Trimming took off 7 bases at V and 2 bases at J, with 12 bases between the two ends. The CDR3 has 13 residues. Looked up from germline, CDR1 is LNHDA and CDR2 is SQIVND (reference sequence). The origin of this receptor is an adult with an advanced solid tumor such as melanoma, head and neck, liver or kidney cancer. This specimen was CD4+ or CD8+ T cells sorted from blood, taken in a trial of the OX40 agonist ivuxolimab. The chain has TRBV19 and TRBJ2-7; no firm D call. The CDR3 protein is CASTPGPTYEQYF. CDR3 DNA: TGTGCCAGTACGCCGGGTCCAACCTACGAGCAGTACTTC. The full variable domain, completed using reference TRBV19 and TRBJ2-7, is DGGITQSPKYLFRKEGQNVTLSCEQNLNHDAMYWYRQDPGQGLRLIYYSQIVNDFQKGDIAEGYSVSREKKESFPLTVTSAQKNPTAFYLCASTPGPTYEQYFGPGTRLTVT.